This T cell receptor (beta chain) derives from a study of lymphopenia after photon versus proton radiotherapy. Whole-study findings and limits: After the lymphocyte nadir, photon-treated repertoires showed oligoclonal expansion, especially of CD8+ Temra cells. Authors raise, but do not show, better survival with proton therapy. Proton therapy kept repertoires fairly stable, unlike photons, which gained effector/memory cells. Larger post-nadir TCR diversity loss correlated inversely with survival in deceased patients.

Concerning this clone: Its target is unknown.

CDR1 MNHNS and CDR2 SASEGT come from the germline V gene. The CDR3 is 14 amino acids. The V end was cut by 6 bases, the J end by 5 bases, with 14 bases between. The assay was immunoSEQ multiplex PCR, and TCRdb's table has in-frame clones only and misses some. The sample contains tens of thousands of clones, 86% of which appear only once. The sequencing used peripheral blood, collected from a patient treated with proton-based radiotherapy. The chain has TRBV6-1 and TRBJ2-4; possible D gene TRBD1, 6 bases. The sequence came from a woman aged 70-85 years with pancreatic cancer. Some clones in this sample may be carry-over from other donors' samples. The CDR3 coding sequence is TGTGCCAGCAGACTACAGGGTATTCAAAACATTCAGTACTTC. Its protein product is CASRLQGIQNIQYF.